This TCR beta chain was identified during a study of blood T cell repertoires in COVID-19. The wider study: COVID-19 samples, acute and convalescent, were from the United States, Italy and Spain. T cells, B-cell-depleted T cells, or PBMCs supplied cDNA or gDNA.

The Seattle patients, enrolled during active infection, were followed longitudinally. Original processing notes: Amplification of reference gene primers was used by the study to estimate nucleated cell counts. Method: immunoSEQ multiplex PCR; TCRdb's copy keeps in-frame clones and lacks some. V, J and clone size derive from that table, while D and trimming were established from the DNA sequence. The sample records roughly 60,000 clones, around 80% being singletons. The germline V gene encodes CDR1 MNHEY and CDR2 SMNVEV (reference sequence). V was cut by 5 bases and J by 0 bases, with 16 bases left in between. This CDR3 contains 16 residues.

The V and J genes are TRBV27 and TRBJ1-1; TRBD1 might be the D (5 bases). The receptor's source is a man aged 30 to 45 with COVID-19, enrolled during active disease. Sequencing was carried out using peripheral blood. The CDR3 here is CASSPKGDLMNTEAFF. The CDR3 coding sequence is TGTGCCAGCAGTCCAAAAGGGGATCTCATGAACACTGAAGCTTTCTTT.